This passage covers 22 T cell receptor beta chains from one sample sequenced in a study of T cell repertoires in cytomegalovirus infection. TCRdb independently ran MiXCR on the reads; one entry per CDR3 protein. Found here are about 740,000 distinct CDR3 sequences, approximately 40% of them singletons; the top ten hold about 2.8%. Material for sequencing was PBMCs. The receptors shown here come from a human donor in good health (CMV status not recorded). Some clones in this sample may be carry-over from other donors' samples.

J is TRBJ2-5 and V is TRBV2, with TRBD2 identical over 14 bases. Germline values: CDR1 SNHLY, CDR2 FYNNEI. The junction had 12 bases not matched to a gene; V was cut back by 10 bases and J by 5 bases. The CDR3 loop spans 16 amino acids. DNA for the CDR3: TGTGCCATCAGGGGACTAGCGGGAGCGGCGGCGGAGACCCAGTACTTC. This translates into CAIRGLAGAAAETQYF.

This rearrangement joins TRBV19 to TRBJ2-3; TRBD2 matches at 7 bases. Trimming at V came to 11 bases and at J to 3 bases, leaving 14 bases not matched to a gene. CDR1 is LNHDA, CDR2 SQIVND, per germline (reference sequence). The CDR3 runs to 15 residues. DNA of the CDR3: TGTGCCTCCAAAGGAGGCGGGAGAGTGACAGATACGCAGTATTTT. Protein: CASKGGGRVTDTQYF.

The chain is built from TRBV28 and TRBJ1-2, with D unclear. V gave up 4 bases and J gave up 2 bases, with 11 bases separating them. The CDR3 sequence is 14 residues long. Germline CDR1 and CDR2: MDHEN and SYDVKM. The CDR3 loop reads CASSSTTPNYGYTF. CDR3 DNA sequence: TGTGCCAGCAGTTCCACAACGCCAAACTATGGCTACACCTTC.

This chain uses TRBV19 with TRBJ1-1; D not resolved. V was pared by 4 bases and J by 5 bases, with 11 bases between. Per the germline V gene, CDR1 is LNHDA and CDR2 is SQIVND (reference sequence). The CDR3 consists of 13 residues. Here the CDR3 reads CASSKQQETEAFF. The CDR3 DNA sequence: TGTGCCAGTAGTAAACAGCAGGAGACTGAAGCTTTCTTT.

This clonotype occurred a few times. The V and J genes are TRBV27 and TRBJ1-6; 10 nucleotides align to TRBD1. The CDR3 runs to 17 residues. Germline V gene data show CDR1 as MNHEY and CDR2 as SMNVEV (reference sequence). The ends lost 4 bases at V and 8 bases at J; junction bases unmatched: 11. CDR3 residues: CASSSLLRGTGDSPLHF. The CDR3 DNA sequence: TGTGCCAGCAGTTCCCTTCTCCGGGGGACAGGGGATTCACCCCTCCACTTT.

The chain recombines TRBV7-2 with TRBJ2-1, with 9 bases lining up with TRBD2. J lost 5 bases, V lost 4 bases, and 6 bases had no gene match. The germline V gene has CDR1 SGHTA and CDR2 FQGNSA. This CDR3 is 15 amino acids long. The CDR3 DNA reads TGTGCCAGCAGCTCGCGGGGGGGGATCAACAATGAGCAGTTCTTC. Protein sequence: CASSSRGGINNEQFF.

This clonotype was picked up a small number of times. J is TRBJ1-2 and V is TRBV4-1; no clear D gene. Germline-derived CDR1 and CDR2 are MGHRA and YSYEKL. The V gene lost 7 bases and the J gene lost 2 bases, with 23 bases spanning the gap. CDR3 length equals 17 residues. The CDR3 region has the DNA TGCGCCAGCACCCGGCAGTCCCCCCCCGGCACGAACTATGGCTACACCTTC. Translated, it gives CASTRQSPPGTNYGYTF.

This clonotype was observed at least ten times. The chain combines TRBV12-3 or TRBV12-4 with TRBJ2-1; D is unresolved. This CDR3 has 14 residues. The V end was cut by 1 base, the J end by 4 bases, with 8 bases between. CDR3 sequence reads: CASSLGVQYNEQFF. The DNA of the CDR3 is TGTGCCAGCAGTTTAGGAGTCCAGTACAATGAGCAGTTCTTC.

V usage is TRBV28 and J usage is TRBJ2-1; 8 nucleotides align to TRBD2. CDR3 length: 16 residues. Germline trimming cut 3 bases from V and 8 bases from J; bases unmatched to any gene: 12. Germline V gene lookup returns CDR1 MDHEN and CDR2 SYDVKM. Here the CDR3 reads CASSFPTSVGRYEQFF. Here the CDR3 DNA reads TGTGCCAGCAGTTTTCCGACTAGCGTTGGGAGGTATGAGCAGTTCTTC.

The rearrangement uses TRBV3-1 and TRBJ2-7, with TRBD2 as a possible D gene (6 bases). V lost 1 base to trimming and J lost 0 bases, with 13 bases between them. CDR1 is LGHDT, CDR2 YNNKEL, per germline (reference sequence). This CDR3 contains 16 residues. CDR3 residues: CASSQGLSGGSYEQYF. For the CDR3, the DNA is TGTGCCAGCAGCCAAGGTTTGTCCGGGGGCTCCTACGAGCAGTACTTC.

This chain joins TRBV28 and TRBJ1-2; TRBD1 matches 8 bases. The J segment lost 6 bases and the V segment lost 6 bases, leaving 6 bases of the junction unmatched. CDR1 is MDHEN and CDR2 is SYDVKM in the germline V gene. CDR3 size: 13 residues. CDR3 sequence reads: CASREPDRDGYTF. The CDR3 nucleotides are TGTGCCAGCAGGGAACCGGACAGGGATGGCTACACCTTC.

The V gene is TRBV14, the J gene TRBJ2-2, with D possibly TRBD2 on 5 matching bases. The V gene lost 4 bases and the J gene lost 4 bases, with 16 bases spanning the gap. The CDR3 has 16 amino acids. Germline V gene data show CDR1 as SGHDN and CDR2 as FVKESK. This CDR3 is CASSLGRGSGTGELFF. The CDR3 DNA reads TGTGCCAGCAGCCTTGGGCGAGGGTCGGGCACCGGGGAGCTGTTTTTT.

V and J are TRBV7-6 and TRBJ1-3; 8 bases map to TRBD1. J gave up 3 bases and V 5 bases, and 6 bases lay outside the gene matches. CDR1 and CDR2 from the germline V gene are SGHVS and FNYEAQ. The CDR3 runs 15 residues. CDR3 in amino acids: CASSTRTGYGNTIYF. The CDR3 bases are TGTGCCAGCAGCACGCGGACAGGGTATGGAAACACCATATATTTT.

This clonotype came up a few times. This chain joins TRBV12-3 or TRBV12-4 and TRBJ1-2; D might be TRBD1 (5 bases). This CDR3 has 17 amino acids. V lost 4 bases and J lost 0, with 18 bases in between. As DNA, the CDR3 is TGTGCCAGCAGTTCGTACTACCGGGACTCTTCTAACTATGGCTACACCTTC. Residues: CASSSYYRDSSNYGYTF.

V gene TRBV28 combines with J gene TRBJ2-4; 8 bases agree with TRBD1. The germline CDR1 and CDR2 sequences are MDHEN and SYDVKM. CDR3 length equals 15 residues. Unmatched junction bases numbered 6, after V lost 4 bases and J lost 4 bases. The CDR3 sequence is CASSSYRGEKNIQYF. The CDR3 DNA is TGTGCCAGCAGTTCCTACAGGGGGGAGAAAAACATTCAGTACTTC. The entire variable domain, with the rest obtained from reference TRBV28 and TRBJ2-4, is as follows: DVKVTQSSRYLVKRTGEKVFLECVQDMDHENMFWYRQDPGLGLRLIYFSYDVKMKEKGDIPEGYSVSREKKERFSLILESASTNQTSMYLCASSSYRGEKNIQYFGAGTRLSVL.

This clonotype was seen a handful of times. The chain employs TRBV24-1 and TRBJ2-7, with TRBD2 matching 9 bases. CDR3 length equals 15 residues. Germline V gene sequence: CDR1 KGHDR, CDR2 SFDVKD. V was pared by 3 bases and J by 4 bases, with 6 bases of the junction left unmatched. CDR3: CATSDVRLAVYEQYF. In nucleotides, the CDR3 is TGTGCCACCAGTGATGTGAGACTAGCGGTATACGAGCAGTACTTC.

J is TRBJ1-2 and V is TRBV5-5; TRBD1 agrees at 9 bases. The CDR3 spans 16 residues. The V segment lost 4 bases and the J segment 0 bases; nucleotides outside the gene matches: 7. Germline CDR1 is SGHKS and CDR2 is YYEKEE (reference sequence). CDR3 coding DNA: TGTGCCAGCAGCCCCTACAGGGGGCGGACTAACTATGGCTACACCTTC. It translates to CASSPYRGRTNYGYTF.

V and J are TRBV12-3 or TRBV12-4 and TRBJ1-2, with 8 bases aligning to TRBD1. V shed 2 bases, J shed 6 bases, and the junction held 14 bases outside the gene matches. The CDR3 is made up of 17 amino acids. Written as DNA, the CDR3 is TGTGCCAGCAGTTTAAGCCTCCCACAGGGGGTTGAGCATGGCTACACCTTC. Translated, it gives CASSLSLPQGVEHGYTF.

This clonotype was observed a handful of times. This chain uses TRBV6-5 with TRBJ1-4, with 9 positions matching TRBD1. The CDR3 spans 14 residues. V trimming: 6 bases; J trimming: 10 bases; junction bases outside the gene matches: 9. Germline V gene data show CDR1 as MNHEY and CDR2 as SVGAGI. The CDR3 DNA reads TGTGCCAGCAGACCGGGACAGGGAGGGAGAAAACTGTTTTTT. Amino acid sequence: CASRPGQGGRKLFF.

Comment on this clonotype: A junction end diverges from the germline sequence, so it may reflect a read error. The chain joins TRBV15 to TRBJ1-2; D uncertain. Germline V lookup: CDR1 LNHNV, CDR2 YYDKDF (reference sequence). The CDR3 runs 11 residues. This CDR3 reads CATGQSYGYAF. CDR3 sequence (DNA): TGTGCCACCGGGCAGAGCTATGGCTACGCCTTC. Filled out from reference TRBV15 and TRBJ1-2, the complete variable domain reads DAMVIQNPRYQVTQFGKPVTLSCSQTLNHNVMYWYQQKSSQAPKLLFHYYDKDFNNEADTPDNFQSRRPNTSFCFLDIRSPGLGDTAMYLCATGQSYGYAFGSGTRLTVV.

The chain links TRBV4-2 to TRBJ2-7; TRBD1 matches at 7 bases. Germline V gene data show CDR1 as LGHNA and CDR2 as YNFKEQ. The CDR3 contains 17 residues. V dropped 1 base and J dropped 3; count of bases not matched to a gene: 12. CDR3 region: CASSQGHRGLWSYEQYF. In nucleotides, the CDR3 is TGTGCCAGCAGCCAAGGGCACAGGGGTTTATGGAGCTACGAGCAGTACTTC.

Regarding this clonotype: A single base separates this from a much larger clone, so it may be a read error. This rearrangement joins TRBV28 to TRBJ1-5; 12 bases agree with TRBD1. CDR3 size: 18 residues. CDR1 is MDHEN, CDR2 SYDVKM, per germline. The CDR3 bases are TGTGCCATCAGTACTCCCGGGACAGGGGGCCAGGGCAATCAGCCCCAGCATTTT. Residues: CAISTPGTGGQGNQPQHF.